Following are 16 T cell receptor beta chains from one sample sequenced in a study of T cells expressing NK-cell markers. TCRdb re-called the 5' RACE reads; one entry per CDR3 protein, DNA not given. Recorded for this sample: hundreds of thousands of distinct CDR3 sequences. Sequenced sample: blood T cells: a sorted CD56 or NKG2C T cell subset, CD4+ or CD8+ T cells, or bulk PBMC T cells (not recorded which). Receptors were obtained from a man aged 18 to 30 in good health.

CDR3 residues: CASSPHGRIFGGEQFF. This rearrangement joins TRBV12-3 or TRBV12-4 to TRBJ2-1; TCRdb reports TRBD2, a call that lacks DNA to check it against. This CDR3 is 16 amino acids long.

The chain couples TRBV20-1 to TRBJ2-1; TCRdb's assignment of TRBD1 cannot be checked, as there is no DNA. Germline assignment: CDR1 DFQATT and CDR2 SNEGSKA (reference sequence). The CDR3 covers 15 residues. CDR3 region: CSAQRLSGDYNEQFF.

V and J are TRBV3-1 and TRBJ2-5. Germline V lookup: CDR1 LGHDT, CDR2 YNNKEL (reference sequence). The CDR3 is 11 amino acids. This chain's CDR3 is CASSAIETQYF.

J is TRBJ1-2 and V is TRBV6-5; there is no DNA to check the TCRdb D call of TRBD1. From germline, CDR1 is MNHEY and CDR2 SVGAGI. The CDR3 length is 12 residues. The CDR3: CASSSTVYGYTF.

The chain combines TRBV12-3 or TRBV12-4 with TRBJ1-1; as DNA is missing, the TRBD1 call by TCRdb cannot be tested. The CDR3 covers 16 residues. This CDR3 is CASHTGTHLPGTEAFF.

The chain carries TRBV27 and TRBJ2-3; TCRdb indicates TRBD2, and absent DNA this call remains unverified. This CDR3 has 17 residues. Looked up from germline, CDR1 is MNHEY and CDR2 is SMNVEV (reference sequence). CDR3 protein: CASSSALPLRGEDTQYF.

The CDR3: CASSPTTERFEAFF. V usage is TRBV6-1 and J usage is TRBJ1-1. Germline values: CDR1 MNHNS, CDR2 SASEGT. The CDR3 spans 14 residues.

The chain has TRBV5-1 and TRBJ2-7; TCRdb selects TRBD2, and the lack of DNA leaves this call unchecked. Germline CDR1 and CDR2: SGHRS and YFSETQ. The CDR3 is 19 residues long. The CDR3 protein is CASSLAGSGRALSSYEQYF.

The chain employs TRBV10-3 and TRBJ2-5; without DNA, the TCRdb call of TRBD2 cannot be checked. The CDR3 covers 16 residues. Germline CDR1 reads ENHRY; CDR2 reads SYGVKD. CDR3 in amino acids: CAISERLAGYQETQYF.

This sequence joins TRBV29-1 and TRBJ1-2; TCRdb proposes TRBD1, but this gene call is untestable without DNA. The CDR3 totals 14 residues. Germline V gene sequence: CDR1 SQVTM, CDR2 ANQGSEA. The CDR3 sequence: CSAMTGTNNYGYTF.

V usage is TRBV18 and J usage is TRBJ2-3; TCRdb designates TRBD1, a call that cannot be tested without DNA. Germline lookup yields CDR1 KGHSH and CDR2 LQKENI. CDR3 length: 16 amino acids. The CDR3 spells CASSPPTGSGTDTQYF.

J is TRBJ2-5 and V is TRBV29-1; the D gene TCRdb calls, TRBD2, cannot be checked with no DNA. Germline lookup yields CDR1 SQVTM and CDR2 ANQGSEA. There are 14 residues in the CDR3. The CDR3 loop is CSVEASEKGGTQYF.

The V gene is TRBV12-3 or TRBV12-4, the J gene TRBJ2-3; TCRdb's D gene call, TRBD1, goes unchecked for lack of DNA. CDR3 size: 13 residues. CDR3 residues: CASGQGASGGQYF.

The J gene is TRBJ2-2, the V gene TRBV27; TCRdb designates TRBD2, a call that cannot be tested without DNA. The length of the CDR3 is 17 residues. CDR1 is MNHEY, CDR2 SMNVEV, per germline (reference sequence). CDR3 amino acids: CASHPTGAPPNTGELFF.

V usage is TRBV19 and J usage is TRBJ2-6; TCRdb calls TRBD1, which cannot be checked without DNA. CDR1 is LNHDA and CDR2 is SQIVND in the germline V gene (reference sequence). The CDR3 is 16 amino acids. The CDR3 spells CASRGQDGSGANVLTF. Filled out from reference TRBV19 and TRBJ2-6, the complete variable domain reads DGGITQSPKYLFRKEGQNVTLSCEQNLNHDAMYWYRQDPGQGLRLIYYSQIVNDFQKGDIAEGYSVSREKKESFPLTVTSAQKNPTAFYLCASRGQDGSGANVLTFGAGSRLTVL.

V usage is TRBV12-3 or TRBV12-4 and J usage is TRBJ2-2; the TCRdb call, TRBD1, lacks DNA for checking. The CDR3 sequence is 15 residues long. This CDR3 reads CASSFGQGGTGELFF.